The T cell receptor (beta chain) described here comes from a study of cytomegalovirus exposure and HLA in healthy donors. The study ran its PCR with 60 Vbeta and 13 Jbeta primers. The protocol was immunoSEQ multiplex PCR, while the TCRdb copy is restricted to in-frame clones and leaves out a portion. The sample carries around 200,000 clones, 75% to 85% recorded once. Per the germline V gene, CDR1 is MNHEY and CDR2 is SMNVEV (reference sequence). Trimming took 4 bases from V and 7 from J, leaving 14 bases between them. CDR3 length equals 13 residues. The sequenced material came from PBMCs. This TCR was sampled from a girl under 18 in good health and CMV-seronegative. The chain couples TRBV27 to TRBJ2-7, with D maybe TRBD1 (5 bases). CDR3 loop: CASSSSQGREQYF. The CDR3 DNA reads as TGTGCCAGCAGTTCATCCCAGGGTCGGGAGCAGTACTTC.